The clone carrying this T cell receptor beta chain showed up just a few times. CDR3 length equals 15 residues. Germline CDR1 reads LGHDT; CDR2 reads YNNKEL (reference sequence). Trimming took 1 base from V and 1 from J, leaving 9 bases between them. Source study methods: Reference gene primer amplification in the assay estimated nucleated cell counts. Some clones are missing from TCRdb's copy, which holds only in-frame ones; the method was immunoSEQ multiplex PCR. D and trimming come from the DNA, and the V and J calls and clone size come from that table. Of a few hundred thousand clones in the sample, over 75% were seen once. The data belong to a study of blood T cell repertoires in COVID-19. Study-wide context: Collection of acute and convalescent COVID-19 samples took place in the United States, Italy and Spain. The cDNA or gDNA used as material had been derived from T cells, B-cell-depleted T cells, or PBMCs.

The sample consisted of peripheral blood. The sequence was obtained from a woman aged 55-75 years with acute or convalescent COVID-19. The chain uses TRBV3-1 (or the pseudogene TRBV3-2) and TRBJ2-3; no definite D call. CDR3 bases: TGTGCCAGCAGCCAAGGGTTTGAGGGCACAGATACGCAGTATTTT. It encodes CASSQGFEGTDTQYF.